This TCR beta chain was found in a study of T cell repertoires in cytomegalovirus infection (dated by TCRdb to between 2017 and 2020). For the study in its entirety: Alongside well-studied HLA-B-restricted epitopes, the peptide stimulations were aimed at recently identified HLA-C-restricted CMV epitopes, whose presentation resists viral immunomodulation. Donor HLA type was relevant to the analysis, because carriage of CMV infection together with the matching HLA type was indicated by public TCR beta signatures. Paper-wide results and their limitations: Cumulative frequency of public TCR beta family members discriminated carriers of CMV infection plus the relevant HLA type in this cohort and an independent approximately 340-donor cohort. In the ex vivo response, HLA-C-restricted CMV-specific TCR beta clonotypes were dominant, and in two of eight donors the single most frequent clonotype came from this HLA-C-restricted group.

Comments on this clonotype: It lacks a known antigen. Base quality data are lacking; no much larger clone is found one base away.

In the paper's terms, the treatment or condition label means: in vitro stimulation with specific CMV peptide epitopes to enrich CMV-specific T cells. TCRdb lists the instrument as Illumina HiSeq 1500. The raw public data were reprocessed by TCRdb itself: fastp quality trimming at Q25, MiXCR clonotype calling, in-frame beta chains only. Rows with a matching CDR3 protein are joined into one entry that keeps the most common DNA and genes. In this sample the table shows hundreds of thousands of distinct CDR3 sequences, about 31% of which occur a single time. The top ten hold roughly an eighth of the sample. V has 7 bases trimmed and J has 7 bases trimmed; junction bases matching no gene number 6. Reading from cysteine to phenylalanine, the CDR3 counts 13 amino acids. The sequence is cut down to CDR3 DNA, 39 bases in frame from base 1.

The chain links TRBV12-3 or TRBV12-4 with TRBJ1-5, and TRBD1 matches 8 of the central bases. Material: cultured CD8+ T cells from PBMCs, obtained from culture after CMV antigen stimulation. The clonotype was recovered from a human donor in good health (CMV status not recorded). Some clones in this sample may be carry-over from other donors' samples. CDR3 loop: CASKDRGSQPQHF. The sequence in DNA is TGTGCCAGCAAAGACAGGGGTTCCCAGCCCCAGCATTTT.